This TCR beta chain was found in a study of identical twins. Germline V gene sequence: CDR1 MDHEN, CDR2 SYDVKM. The CDR3 runs to 16 residues. Germline trimming cut 6 bases from V and 1 base from J; bases unmatched to any gene: 10. A note on this clonotype: What it binds is unknown.

TCRdb ran MiXCR on the 5' RACE reads and lists one entry per CDR3 protein. Here the sample spans 200,000 to 250,000 distinct CDR3 sequences, roughly 13% being singletons. Study outcomes and limitations: Monozygotic twins shared more out-of-frame TCR alpha than recombination models predicted. Memory repertoires showed no such pattern, whereas abundant cord blood beta clonotypes carried fewer insertions.

The data also belong to a second study, concerning yellow fever vaccine responses in identical twins.

The chain is built from TRBV28 and TRBJ2-3, with TRBD2 identical over 7 bases. Source material: memory (CD45RO+) T cells sorted from blood. The sequence was obtained from a woman under 30 in good health. CDR3 protein: CASRPPGTTRTDTQYF. In nucleotides, the CDR3 is TGTGCCAGCAGGCCCCCCGGGACTACACGCACAGATACGCAGTATTTT.